This record covers a single T cell receptor beta chain. The entry originates in a study of blood T cell repertoires in COVID-19. Study in general: The United States, Italy and Spain supplied acute and convalescent COVID-19 samples. Sample material is recorded as cDNA or gDNA derived from T cells, B-cell-depleted T cells, or PBMCs.

With V trimmed by 1 base and J by 3 bases, 6 bases remained unmatched. The CDR3 contains 17 residues. Germline lookup yields CDR1 SGHTS and CDR2 YDEGEE. In the original analysis: Amplification from reference gene primers served as the basis for estimated nucleated cell counts. Profiling relied on immunoSEQ multiplex PCR, and the TCRdb table lists in-frame clones only, not all of them. V and J calls and clone size come straight from that table; D and trimming were deduced from the DNA. The data show a few hundred thousand clones, less than 90% seen once. The receptor was derived from a woman aged 45-65 years with acute or convalescent COVID-19. The sequenced sample consisted of peripheral blood. The chain carries TRBV5-8 and TRBJ2-1; 11 bases are shared with TRBD2. Here the CDR3 reads CASSLLLSGGGYNEQFF. The DNA of the CDR3 is TGTGCCAGCAGCTTGTTGCTTAGCGGGGGGGGCTACAATGAGCAGTTCTTC.